Listed below are T cell receptor beta chains from one sample, sequenced in a study of T-cell memory formation after mild COVID-19. TCRdb independently ran MiXCR on the 5' RACE reads; one entry per CDR3 protein. This table has over 120,000 distinct CDR3 sequences, less than 25% appearing once. Sequenced sample: PBMCs or a T cell subset sorted from them (not recorded which). The receptors originated from an adult woman who had mild COVID-19 (a few samples of this study predate the infection). Cell type and time point are not known. The CDR3 runs from the conserved cysteine through the conserved F or W. A D gene is named only where the DNA matches it firmly. Some rows mark clone size as missing; the rest say once, few, many or name a class of expanded clone.

>TRBD1|TRBV29-1|TRBJ2-7|NA
TGCAGCGTTGAATTGGGGACAGGGCCCTACGAGCAGTACTTC
CSVELGTGPYEQYF
>TRBD2|TRBV7-3|TRBJ2-1|few
TGTGCCAGCAGCTCTCTAGCGGGAGGGCCCGATGAGCAGTTCTTC
CASSSLAGGPDEQFF
>NA|TRBV6-5|TRBJ1-1|NA
TGTGCCAGCAGTTACTCGTTGCAGGGCACTGAAGCTTTCTTT
CASSYSLQGTEAFF
>TRBD1|TRBV12-3/TRBV12-4|TRBJ1-5|few
TGTGCCAGCAGTCCCTCAACAGGGGCAAATCAGCCCCAGCATTTT
CASSPSTGANQPQHF
>NA|TRBV19|TRBJ2-2|NA
TGTGCCAGTAGCTTGATCGCCGGGGAGCTGTTTTTT
CASSLIAGELFF
>TRBD2|TRBV15|TRBJ2-7|NA
TGTGCCACCAGCCAAGCGGGAGTCACAGAGCAGTACTTC
CATSQAGVTEQYF
>NA|TRBV19|TRBJ2-7|NA
TGTGCCAGTAGTATAGATGGTGCAGGGGACACCTACGAGCAGTACTTC
CASSIDGAGDTYEQYF
>NA|TRBV7-9|TRBJ2-3|NA
TGTGCCAGCAGCTTGACAGCCACTAGCACAGATACGCAGTATTTT
CASSLTATSTDTQYF
>NA|TRBV7-3|TRBJ2-2|few
TGTGCCAGCAGCCCGGAGAACACCGGGGAGCTGTTTTTT
CASSPENTGELFF
>NA|TRBV6-2/TRBV6-3|TRBJ2-1|NA
TGTGCCAGCGCTCGAGCACCCTCCTACAATGAGCAGTTCTTC
CASARAPSYNEQFF
>NA|TRBV12-3/TRBV12-4|TRBJ1-5|few
TGTGCCAGCAGTTTCAGGGCCAGGGCTGACCAGCCCCAGCATTTT
CASSFRARADQPQHF
>TRBD1|TRBV12-3/TRBV12-4|TRBJ1-1|NA
TGTGCCAGCATCATCGGACAGGGCGGCACTGAAGCTTTCTTT
CASIIGQGGTEAFF
>TRBD1|TRBV29-1|TRBJ2-3|few
TGCAGCGTTGACGGGACAGGCCGGGGGGATACGCAGTATTTT
CSVDGTGRGDTQYF
>TRBD1|TRBV7-6|TRBJ1-2|NA
TGTGCCAGCAGCTTAGCGGCCAACGGGGCAGGGGGTTATGGCTACACCTTC
CASSLAANGAGGYGYTF
>NA|TRBV11-2|TRBJ2-6|NA
TGTGCCAGCAGCCCCACGGCAGCATCTGGGGCCAACGTCCTGACTTTC
CASSPTAASGANVLTF
>TRBD1|TRBV12-3/TRBV12-4|TRBJ2-5|few
TGTGCCAGCAGTTTACCCCAGGGGGCGAAGGAGACCCAGTACTTC
CASSLPQGAKETQYF
>NA|TRBV20-1|TRBJ1-1|NA
TGCAGTGCTAGAGATTGGTCGAACACTGAAGCTTTCTTT
CSARDWSNTEAFF
>TRBD1|TRBV4-1|TRBJ2-1|few
TGCGCCAGCAGCAGCGGACAGGGGGCGTATGAGCAGTTCTTC
CASSSGQGAYEQFF